Listed here are 19 T cell receptor beta chains from one sample, sequenced in a study of long-term antiretroviral therapy in people with HIV. Running of the v3.0 immunoSEQ assay took place at survey level. Some clones are missing from TCRdb's copy, which holds only in-frame ones; the method was immunoSEQ multiplex PCR. The profile shows roughly 37,000 clones, 80% of them singletons. Material: unsorted PBMCs, obtained 3.4 years after starting antiretroviral therapy. These receptors originate from a man aged 25 to 40 with HIV.

V is TRBV7-2 and J is TRBJ2-3; 12 bases align to TRBD2. V was clipped by 2 bases and J by 0 bases; unmatched bases: 6. This CDR3 is 18 amino acids long. From germline, CDR1 is SGHTA and CDR2 FQGNSA. The CDR3 DNA is TGTGCCAGCAGCTTACTAGCGGGAGGGGGAGGAAGCACAGATACGCAGTATTTT. This gives the protein CASSLLAGGGGSTDTQYF.

The chain recombines TRBV27 with TRBJ2-7; possible D gene TRBD1, 6 bases. This CDR3 is 14 amino acids long. Trimming removed 1 base at V and 6 bases at J, with 13 bases between. CDR1 is MNHEY, CDR2 SMNVEV, per germline (reference sequence). CDR3 sequence (DNA): TGTGCCAGCAGTTTATACAGGGAGTCGTCCGAGCAGTACTTC. Translation gives CASSLYRESSEQYF.

The V and J genes are TRBV14 and TRBJ2-7, with 10 bases lining up with TRBD2. CDR1 is SGHDN, CDR2 FVKESK, per germline. Trimming took 4 bases from V and 7 from J; bases not matched to a gene: 13. The length of the CDR3 is 16 residues. The CDR3 here is CASSRGLLAGGWEQYF. The CDR3, as DNA: TGTGCCAGCAGCCGCGGACTATTAGCGGGAGGATGGGAGCAGTACTTC.

The chain combines TRBV18 with TRBJ2-7; D possibly uses TRBD1 or TRBD2 (5 bases each). Germline loops: CDR1 KGHSH, CDR2 LQKENI. V shed 4 bases and J shed 2 bases, with 15 bases lying between them. The CDR3 length is 15 residues. CDR3 sequence: CASSLQGPGAYEQYF. The CDR3 DNA follows: TGTGCCAGCTCACTTCAGGGACCCGGGGCCTACGAGCAGTACTTC.

This clone was detected only a few times. The chain joins TRBV21-1 to TRBJ2-7; the table gives TRBD2 as D, unverified against the DNA. TRBV21-1 has pseudogene status. The CDR3 loop spans 17 amino acids. CDR3: CASSRSTSGRGRYEQYF. The CDR3 DNA follows: TGTGCCAGCAGCAGATCGACTAGCGGGAGGGGGAGGTACGAGCAGTACTTC.

V and J are TRBV10-2 and TRBJ2-2; 11 positions match TRBD2. Germline loops: CDR1 WSHSY, CDR2 SAAADI. The CDR3 covers 14 residues. Trimming at V came to 8 bases and at J to 7 bases, leaving 6 bases not matched to a gene. CDR3: CASDLAGGRGELFF. The CDR3 DNA is TGCGCCAGCGATCTAGCGGGAGGCCGCGGGGAGCTGTTTTTT.

The chain is built from TRBV7-2 and TRBJ2-1; D call uncertain. This CDR3 comprises 12 residues. The germline V and J ends were trimmed by 3 bases and 10 bases, with 10 bases remaining between them. The germline V gene has CDR1 SGHTA and CDR2 FQGNSA. CDR3 residues: CASSLDVREQFF. In DNA form, the CDR3 reads TGTGCCAGCAGCTTGGACGTCAGGGAGCAGTTCTTC.

This chain connects TRBV28 to TRBJ2-3; D ambiguous. CDR3 length equals 16 residues. V was cut by 4 bases and J by 6 bases, with 20 bases left in between. Looked up from germline, CDR1 is MDHEN and CDR2 is SYDVKM. CDR3 loop: CASSSYYPGEPDTQYF. DNA for the CDR3: TGTGCCAGCAGTTCATACTATCCCGGAGAACCTGATACGCAGTATTTT.

This clone appeared a single time. The chain combines TRBV18 with TRBJ1-1; D unresolved. V was cut by 3 bases and J by 4 bases, with 9 bases left in between. From germline, CDR1 is KGHSH and CDR2 LQKENI. This CDR3 contains 13 residues. The DNA for the CDR3 is TGTGCCAGCTCACCCTCGACAATCACTGAAGCTTTCTTT. Amino acids: CASSPSTITEAFF.

The chain carries TRBV7-9 and TRBJ1-1; possibly TRBD1 for D (6 bases). Germline CDR1 is SEHNR and CDR2 is FQNEAQ (reference sequence). The CDR3 spans 15 residues. V was shortened by 6 bases and J by 8 bases, with 22 bases between the two germline ends. The CDR3 protein is CASRLNIDRNVEAFF. CDR3 sequence (DNA): TGTGCCAGCAGGCTAAATATTGACAGGAATGTCGAAGCTTTCTTT.

The rearrangement uses TRBV4-3 and TRBJ2-7; TRBD1 or TRBD2 may be the D gene (5 bases each). Germline values: CDR1 LGHNA, CDR2 YSLEER. Trimming took off 1 base at V and 3 bases at J, with 10 bases between the two ends. This CDR3 comprises 14 residues. CDR3 DNA: TGCGCCAGCAGCCAAGTGATGGGGGTCTACGAGCAGTACTTC. The encoded protein is CASSQVMGVYEQYF.

The chain uses TRBV6-6 and TRBJ2-3, with D hard to call. V gave up 2 bases and J gave up 0 bases, with 6 bases separating them. This CDR3 comprises 14 residues. Germline V CDR1 and CDR2: MNHNY, SVGAGI (reference sequence). In DNA form, the CDR3 reads TGTGCCAGCAGTTACGAGGCTAGCACAGATACGCAGTATTTT. Amino acids: CASSYEASTDTQYF.

This clone has more than one count but fewer than ten. This chain uses TRBV29-1 with TRBJ2-1, with 8 bases aligning to TRBD2. The germline V gene encodes CDR1 SQVTM and CDR2 ANQGSEA. With V trimmed by 6 bases and J by 7 bases, 5 bases remained unmatched. This CDR3 is 12 amino acids long. The CDR3 protein is CSVSGSKNEQFF. Here the CDR3 DNA reads TGCAGCGTGAGCGGGAGTAAAAATGAGCAGTTCTTC.

This chain joins TRBV10-3 and TRBJ1-5, with 11 bases matching TRBD1. The germline gives CDR1 ENHRY, CDR2 SYGVKD. This CDR3 is 12 amino acids long. V shed 10 bases and J 6 bases; nucleotides not matched to a gene: 2. The CDR3 spells CASGTGGQPQHF. In DNA, the CDR3 is TGTGCCAGCGGGACAGGGGGTCAGCCCCAGCATTTT.

A few counts support this clone. V usage is TRBV20-1 and J usage is TRBJ1-1; D unclear. V was cut by 5 bases and J by 11 bases, with 9 bases left in between. Per the germline V gene, CDR1 is DFQATT and CDR2 is SNEGSKA (reference sequence). The CDR3 consists of 9 residues. The CDR3 sequence is CSAPRQAFF. As DNA, the CDR3 is TGCAGTGCTCCCCGTCAGGCTTTCTTT.

The rearrangement links TRBV28 to TRBJ2-7; D might be TRBD1 (5 bases). The CDR3 has 14 residues. Between the trimmed V and J ends, which lost 3 bases and 7 bases, there was a span of 16 bases. The V gene's germline CDR1 is MDHEN and CDR2 SYDVKM. CDR3 protein: CASSLAPVGEEQYF. The CDR3 bases are TGTGCCAGCAGTTTGGCTCCAGTAGGGGAAGAGCAGTACTTC.

This clone has just a few counts. The same CDR3 can be traced to other DNA sequences in this sample. The chain uses TRBV27 and TRBJ2-7, with D possibly being TRBD2 (6 bases). Germline loops: CDR1 MNHEY, CDR2 SMNVEV (reference sequence). The V end was cut by 2 bases, the J end by 2 bases, with 7 bases between. The CDR3 loop spans 13 amino acids. DNA for the CDR3: TGTGCCAGCAGTTTAGCGGGGCCCTACGAGCAGTACTTC. The encoded protein is CASSLAGPYEQYF.

This clone appeared once. The chain carries TRBV28 and TRBJ2-3, with D possibly matching TRBD2 (5 bases). The CDR3 covers 12 residues. The V end was cut by 7 bases, the J end by 5 bases, with 10 bases between. Germline CDR1 MDHEN, CDR2 SYDVKM. The CDR3 region is CASNSEVDTQYF. In DNA, the CDR3 is TGTGCCAGCAATAGCGAGGTAGATACGCAGTATTTT.

The gene calls are TRBV19 and TRBJ2-3; D is perhaps TRBD2 (8 bases). Germline CDR1 LNHDA, CDR2 SQIVND (reference sequence). The germline V and J ends were trimmed by 0 bases and 0 bases, with 19 bases remaining between them. CDR3 length: 19 residues. The CDR3 reads CASSIDGTAGVGSTDTQYF. CDR3 DNA sequence: TGTGCCAGTAGTATAGATGGGACAGCGGGAGTCGGTAGCACAGATACGCAGTATTTT.